This T cell receptor beta chain was retrieved from a study of blood T cells in healthy people across ages. The V gene lost 5 bases and the J gene lost 5 bases, with 19 bases spanning the gap. The germline CDR1 and CDR2 sequences are SGHRS and YFSETQ. This CDR3 spans 15 amino acids. This clonotype was counted many times. With a J-beta primer mix and a sample-barcoded 5' primer, a second PCR ran about 6 to 11 cycles. TCRdb recomputed calls from the 5' RACE reads with MiXCR, one row per CDR3 protein. The sample has 710,000 or so distinct CDR3 sequences; roughly 32% are singletons. The sequencing sample was made of blood. The chain employs TRBV5-1 and TRBJ2-5; a weak D match, TRBD2 (7 bases). The source of this sequence is a woman of 80 years or more in good health. DNA of the CDR3: TGCGCCAGCAGTCATACGGGGGGCCCGGACGAGACCCAGTACTTC. This encodes CASSHTGGPDETQYF.